This TCR beta chain was profiled in a study of blood T cell repertoires in COVID-19 (TCRdb year 2020). Describing the broader study: Samples covering the acute and convalescent phases of COVID-19 were provided by collaborators in the United States, Italy and Spain. The prospective study material was composed of cDNA or gDNA derived from T cells, B-cell-depleted T cells, or PBMCs. Deeply sampled blood TCRbeta repertoires from subjects exposed to, actively infected with, or recovered from COVID-19 were included in the dataset. A freely available public database, intended as a resource for researchers studying the immune response to SARS-CoV-2, is where the repertoires were released. Samples came from the ongoing ImmuneRACE study (first 160 participants) plus 1,254 subjects from 6 global collaborators. A de-identified subject ID, COVID-19 status, age in years and sex were almost always included in the sample metadata. Where available, HLA class I and class II types were obtained from metadata supplied by the sample provider rather than from assay-based typing. General conclusions and limits of the study: The quantity of clinical and demographic metadata differed by source and by participant and was supplied without curation.

TCRbeta CDR3 regions were amplified from genomic DNA by means of the immunoSEQ Assay, a bias-controlled multiplex PCR. As for the original processing: Within the assay, amplification of reference gene primers was used to estimate how many nucleated cells each sample contained. Sequence reads were collapsed and filtered to measure the absolute abundance of every unique TCRbeta CDR3 rearrangement. For each sample, productive Simpson clonality was calculated as the square root of Simpson's diversity index over productive rearrangements. The table was pulled from immuneACCESS by TCRdb, which kept in-frame rearrangements only. Such tables lose some clones; where checked, under half of the loss comes from unresolved V genes, and the rest has no known cause. V and J calls plus clone size are reproduced from that table; the DNA served to infer D and trimming. This sample is represented by about 210,000 clones; around nine tenths of them were singletons. Together, the top ten hold about 4.8% of the sample.

The collaborating institutions used their own protocols to collect whole blood in K2EDTA tubes. For TCRbeta analysis, collaborators shipped samples in one of three forms: frozen whole blood, isolated PBMCs, or DNA extracted from either of those sample types. Comment on this clone: This clone's antigen is unknown. Per-base qualities were not stored, and no clone one base away is much larger.

Inclusive of the bounding cysteine and phenylalanine, the CDR3 is 15 residues long. Just CDR3 DNA is preserved here, 45 bases in frame from base 1. From a lookup of the germline V gene, CDR1 and CDR2 are SGHRS and YFSETQ. V is trimmed back by 5 bases and J by 6 bases, and the junction contains 8 bases that no gene match accounts for. This receptor was taken from a woman between 35 and 50 years old with acute or convalescent COVID-19. What was sequenced was peripheral blood. The rearranged chain carries TRBV5-1 and TRBJ1-4; 9 middle bases align to TRBD1. The nucleotide sequence reads as follows: TGCGCCAGCAGGGCGACAGGGGGAAAGGATGAAAAACTGTTTTTT. The translation is CASRATGGKDEKLFF.